Sequencing of this TCR beta chain was carried out in a study of blood T cell repertoires in COVID-19. Study at large: Italy, Spain and the United States were the sources of the convalescent and acute COVID-19 samples. The cDNA or gDNA used as material had been derived from T cells, B-cell-depleted T cells, or PBMCs.

In the original workflow: Reference gene primer amplification gave estimated nucleated cell counts. Libraries were prepared by immunoSEQ multiplex PCR; TCRdb keeps only in-frame clonotypes and omits some of them. V and J calls and clone size come straight from that table; D and trimming were deduced from the DNA. The sample holds over 75,000 clones; roughly 85% are singletons and the top ten take approximately 10%. In germline, CDR1 is LGHDT, CDR2 YNNKEL (reference sequence). With 4 bases clipped from V and 7 bases from J, the junction kept 17 bases outside the gene matches. The CDR3 runs to 17 residues.

This sequence was found in a human donor in a cohort sampled during active COVID-19. The chain recombines TRBV3-1 (or the pseudogene TRBV3-2) with TRBJ1-1; 8 bases fit TRBD1. The material sequenced was peripheral blood. CDR3 region: CASSPRAGGAGLGEAFF. CDR3 DNA: TGTGCCAGCAGCCCGCGCGCAGGGGGCGCCGGGTTAGGTGAAGCTTTCTTT.